Included here is one T cell receptor beta chain sequence, with context. Genomic DNA, the template, was used for profiling of the TCR beta VDJ and CDR3. TCRdb reanalysed the reads using MiXCR and keeps one entry per CDR3 protein. In the table there are under 350,000 distinct CDR3 sequences, roughly 53% of which are singletons. The entry originates in a study of CD8+CD57+ T cells in acquired aplastic anemia. The wider study: Sorting CD4+ and CD8+ cells gave DNA averaging approximately 3 ug.

The patients chosen for sequencing had shown expansion of CD8+CD57+ cells (detected by flow cytometry). This CDR3 is 15 amino acids long. Germline CDR1 and CDR2: MGHDK and SYGVNS. The germline V and J ends were trimmed by 6 bases and 4 bases, with 18 bases remaining between them. Material: sorted CD4+, CD8+, or CD8+CD57+ T cells (not recorded which) from PBMCs. The source is a human donor with aplastic anemia. The rearrangement uses TRBV25-1 and TRBJ1-2, with D perhaps matching TRBD1 (5 bases). CDR3 coding DNA: TGTGCCAGCAGCCGCACGGGACGGACATCCTATGGCTACACCTTC. It encodes CASSRTGRTSYGYTF.